This TCR beta chain derives from a study of shared clonotypes between healthy human individuals. V shed 2 bases and J 4 bases; nucleotides not matched to a gene: 1. The CDR3 is made up of 14 amino acids. Germline V gene lookup returns CDR1 SGHRS and CDR2 YFSETQ. General study points: The study found about 4.6% of naive CD4 clonotypes shared across several donors. Memory subsets generally showed smaller estimated richness than naive subsets did. Generation of non-shared clonotypes was less probable than generation of clonotypes shared by all four donors.

With respect to this clone: Antigen specificity is unknown. Other DNA sequences in the same sample also yield this CDR3.

For each subset, genomic DNA was distributed in equal portions over several immunoSEQ plates. The assay was immunoSEQ multiplex PCR, and TCRdb's table has in-frame clones only and misses some. The data contain fewer than 1.6 million clones, 98% of them singletons. This chain connects TRBV5-1 to TRBJ2-3, with 10 bases that match TRBD2. Sequencing was done on a sample of naive CD4+ T cells sorted from blood. Described subset: CD45RA+ positively selected. The receptor comes from a man under 40 in good health. CDR3 bases: TGCGCCAGCAGCTTAGCGGGAGGGCCAGATACGCAGTATTTT. It encodes CASSLAGGPDTQYF.